These T cell receptor beta chains were read from a single sample in a study of early T cells in non-severe SARS-CoV-2 infection. MiXCR was run by TCRdb on the 5' RACE reads, yielding one entry per CDR3 protein. The data show fewer than 25,000 distinct CDR3 sequences, approximately 4.1% seen once. Specimen: whole blood. The receptor set was obtained from an adult who was a healthcare worker with PCR-confirmed SARS-CoV-2 infection or an uninfected control (not recorded which). The CDR3 runs from the conserved cysteine through the conserved F or W. The order of the fields is clone size, V gene, J gene, D gene, CDR3 DNA, CDR3 protein. The D gene is left open where the match is weak. Sizes are listed as once, few, many, or a class for an expanded clone.

abundance: many; v_gene: TRBV7-2; j_gene: TRBJ2-3; d_gene: -; CDR3nt: TGTGCCAGCAGCTTATGGTCACTAGCTGCAGATACGCAGTATTTT; CDR3aa: CASSLWSLAADTQYF
abundance: few; v_gene: TRBV5-1; j_gene: TRBJ1-1; d_gene: -; CDR3nt: TGCGCCAGCAGCTTTTTTTCAGAGAACACTGAAGCTTTCTTT; CDR3aa: CASSFFSENTEAFF
abundance: many; v_gene: TRBV18; j_gene: TRBJ2-1; d_gene: TRBD2; CDR3nt: TGTGCCAGCTCACCGATTTTAGCGGGGGCCTACAATGAGCAGTTCTTC; CDR3aa: CASSPILAGAYNEQFF
abundance: many; v_gene: TRBV20-1; j_gene: TRBJ1-3; d_gene: TRBD1; CDR3nt: TGCAGTGCTCAAGACAGGGTGGCTGGAAACACCATATATTTT; CDR3aa: CSAQDRVAGNTIYF
abundance: many; v_gene: TRBV20-1; j_gene: TRBJ1-2; d_gene: TRBD1; CDR3nt: TGCAGTGCTAGTCTTCCTCTTTCCGGGACAGGACGAAGCTACACCTTC; CDR3aa: CSASLPLSGTGRSYTF
abundance: many; v_gene: TRBV19; j_gene: TRBJ2-7; d_gene: TRBD2; CDR3nt: TGTGCCAGTAGCCTAAACCTAGCGGGTCACGAGCAGTACTTC; CDR3aa: CASSLNLAGHEQYF
abundance: many; v_gene: TRBV7-9; j_gene: TRBJ2-5; d_gene: -; CDR3nt: TGTGCCAGCAGCTTAGCGCTGGTAGGCTCGGGTGAGACCCAGTACTTC; CDR3aa: CASSLALVGSGETQYF
abundance: many; v_gene: TRBV19; j_gene: TRBJ2-5; d_gene: -; CDR3nt: TGTGCCAGTAGTATAGATGTGGGGATCCAAGAGACCCAGTACTTC; CDR3aa: CASSIDVGIQETQYF
abundance: many; v_gene: TRBV18; j_gene: TRBJ1-2; d_gene: -; CDR3nt: TGTGCCAGCTCCAGTGAGCGCGATCTTTGCTGCACCTTC; CDR3aa: CASSSERDLCCTF
abundance: many; v_gene: TRBV11-2; j_gene: TRBJ2-5; d_gene: -; CDR3nt: TGTGCCAGCAGCTTAACGGTACGGGAGCCCCAAGAGACCCAGTACTTC; CDR3aa: CASSLTVREPQETQYF
abundance: many; v_gene: TRBV3-1; j_gene: TRBJ1-2; d_gene: -; CDR3nt: TGTGCCAGCAGCCAAGGGACACCAGATCTTTATGGCTACACCTTC; CDR3aa: CASSQGTPDLYGYTF
abundance: many; v_gene: TRBV2; j_gene: TRBJ2-3; d_gene: -; CDR3nt: TGTGCCAGCAGTCTCGGGGGAACAGATACGCAGTATTTT; CDR3aa: CASSLGGTDTQYF
abundance: many; v_gene: TRBV6-1; j_gene: TRBJ2-7; d_gene: -; CDR3nt: TGTGCCAGCAGTGGTAACAGGGTTTCCTACGAGCAGTACTTC; CDR3aa: CASSGNRVSYEQYF
abundance: medium-sized; v_gene: TRBV12-3/TRBV12-4; j_gene: TRBJ1-6; d_gene: -; CDR3nt: TGTGCCAGCACCCCGAGAGCAGGGGATTCACCCCTCCACTTT; CDR3aa: CASTPRAGDSPLHF
abundance: medium-sized; v_gene: TRBV7-8; j_gene: TRBJ2-2; d_gene: TRBD1; CDR3nt: TGTGCCAGCAGGGACAGGGGAGTGGGCACCGGGGAGCTGTTTTTT; CDR3aa: CASRDRGVGTGELFF
abundance: few; v_gene: TRBV5-1; j_gene: TRBJ2-3; d_gene: TRBD2; CDR3nt: TGCGCCAGCAGCTTGGACGCTGGCCTAGCGGGGGGTCATGCGTATTTT; CDR3aa: CASSLDAGLAGGHAYF
abundance: many; v_gene: TRBV10-2; j_gene: TRBJ2-4; d_gene: TRBD1; CDR3nt: TGCGCCAGCAGTGAGTTAACAGGGGATAACATTCAGTACTTC; CDR3aa: CASSELTGDNIQYF
abundance: many; v_gene: TRBV20-1; j_gene: TRBJ2-2; d_gene: TRBD2; CDR3nt: TGCAGTGCTAGAGATGATTCGCGGCTAGCGGGGGATTCGAACACCGGGGAGCTGTTTTTT; CDR3aa: CSARDDSRLAGDSNTGELFF
abundance: many; v_gene: TRBV4-3; j_gene: TRBJ1-4; d_gene: -; CDR3nt: TGCGCCAGCAGCCAAGTGAATGAAAAACTGTTTTTT; CDR3aa: CASSQVNEKLFF
abundance: many; v_gene: TRBV5-1; j_gene: TRBJ1-6; d_gene: -; CDR3nt: TGCGCCAGCAGCCCTGGAGGTGGGAGCTCCTATAATTCACCCCTCCACTTT; CDR3aa: CASSPGGGSSYNSPLHF